The 32 T cell receptor beta chains given below trace back to one sample, sequenced in a study of blood T cell repertoires in COVID-19. Generated by immunoSEQ multiplex PCR, the TCRdb table keeps only in-frame clones and is missing some. This table has under 40,000 clones, roughly 92% appearing once. The sequencing input was peripheral blood. The receptors come from a human donor in a cohort sampled during active COVID-19.

The chain uses TRBV11-2 and TRBJ2-7; D gene unclear. Germline V gives CDR1 SGHAT, CDR2 FQNNGV. With 1 base removed from V and 4 bases from J, the gap between germline ends came to 11 bases. The CDR3 runs 14 residues. The CDR3 DNA follows: TGTGCCAGCAGCTTAGCTTATAGTCGGTACGAGCAGTACTTC. Protein: CASSLAYSRYEQYF.

The J gene is TRBJ1-1, the V gene TRBV5-1; the D gene is possibly TRBD1 (5 bases). Between the trimmed V and J ends, which lost 1 base and 1 base, there was a span of 8 bases. The CDR3 length is 14 residues. Germline CDR1 and CDR2: SGHRS and YFSETQ. The CDR3 here is CASSLRQPNTEAFF. The CDR3 nucleotides read TGCGCCAGCAGCTTGAGACAGCCGAACACTGAAGCTTTCTTT.

The chain couples TRBV7-9 to TRBJ2-6; D uncertain. The CDR3 covers 13 residues. Looked up from germline, CDR1 is SEHNR and CDR2 is FQNEAQ (reference sequence). Trimming removed 6 bases at V and 2 bases at J, with 5 bases between. The CDR3 sequence: CASRRAGANVLTF. The CDR3 DNA is TGTGCCAGCAGACGGGCTGGGGCCAACGTCCTGACTTTC.

This clone has just a few counts. The chain couples TRBV20-1 to TRBJ1-2; 8 nucleotides align to TRBD1. Germline V gives CDR1 DFQATT, CDR2 SNEGSKA (reference sequence). The trim removed 6 bases at V and 6 bases at J, leaving 9 bases unmatched. This CDR3 has 13 amino acids. CDR3: CSASRTGSDGYTF. CDR3 nucleotide sequence: TGCAGTGCGAGTCGGACAGGGTCTGATGGCTACACCTTC.

The chain is built from TRBV29-1 and TRBJ1-2; maybe TRBD1 (5 bases). The CDR3 is 14 amino acids. From germline, CDR1 is SQVTM and CDR2 ANQGSEA. Trimming stripped 7 bases from V and 4 bases from J, with 19 bases between. This CDR3 is CSGIQEGNLYGYTF. DNA of the CDR3: TGCAGCGGGATACAGGAGGGAAATCTCTATGGCTACACCTTC. Variable domain in full (rest from reference TRBV29-1 and TRBJ1-2): SAVISQKPSRDICQRGTSLTIQCQVDSQVTMMFWYRQQPGQSLTLIATANQGSEATYESGFVIDKFPISRPNLTFSTLTVSNMSPEDSSIYLCSGIQEGNLYGYTFGSGTRLTVV.

This chain uses TRBV12-3 or TRBV12-4 with TRBJ2-7; D call uncertain. The ends were cut back, 7 bases at V and 5 bases at J, with 15 bases in the middle. The CDR3 loop spans 13 amino acids. The CDR3 bases are TGTGCCAGCACTCGAGTACTGGGCGACGAGCAGTACTTC. Translated: CASTRVLGDEQYF.

V and J are TRBV7-2 and TRBJ1-5; the D is unclear. The germline V gene has CDR1 SGHTA and CDR2 FQGNSA. V lost 1 base, J lost 5 bases, and 6 bases lay in between. This CDR3 region has 13 residues. The CDR3 DNA follows: TGTGCCAGCAGCTTAGTGAGAGATCAGCCCCAGCATTTT. Its protein product is CASSLVRDQPQHF.

CDR3 sequence reads: CAWSPGHPNQPQHF. The CDR3 DNA follows: TGTGCCTGGAGCCCGGGACACCCGAATCAGCCCCAGCATTTT. The V call is TRBV30, the J call TRBJ1-5; D might be TRBD1 (6 bases). Trimming took off 3 bases at V and 4 bases at J, with 13 bases between the two ends. Germline V CDR1 and CDR2: GTSNPN, SVGIG (reference sequence). The CDR3 runs to 14 residues.

The chain links TRBV5-4 to TRBJ1-6, with 7 bases identical to TRBD1. The junction had 3 bases not matched to a gene; V was cut back by 1 base and J by 5 bases. The V gene's germline CDR1 is SGHNT and CDR2 YYREEE (reference sequence). This CDR3 has 15 amino acids. This CDR3 reads CASSLNRGNNSPLHF. Written as DNA, the CDR3 is TGTGCCAGCAGCTTGAACAGGGGCAATAATTCACCCCTCCACTTT.

This chain joins TRBV18 and TRBJ2-3; 7 nucleotides match TRBD2. Germline lookup yields CDR1 KGHSH and CDR2 LQKENI. V lost 3 bases, J lost 7 bases, and 13 bases stayed unmatched. This CDR3 has 16 residues. CDR3 DNA sequence: TGTGCCAGCTCACCCCCGTCTCCGGGGAGGGATTATACGCAGTATTTT. This gives the protein CASSPPSPGRDYTQYF.

The chain has TRBV4-1 and TRBJ2-7; 9 positions agree with TRBD2. Germline V gene lookup returns CDR1 MGHRA and CDR2 YSYEKL. Trimming cost V 0 bases and J 0 bases; bases outside gene matches: 9. CDR3 length: 18 residues. The CDR3: CASSQDRGLASSSYEQYF. The CDR3 DNA follows: TGCGCCAGCAGCCAAGATCGAGGACTAGCGAGCAGCTCCTACGAGCAGTACTTC.

The gene calls are TRBV3-1 (or the pseudogene TRBV3-2) and TRBJ1-1; 7 nucleotides align to TRBD1. The CDR3 covers 14 residues. With 3 bases clipped from V and 4 bases from J, the junction kept 5 bases outside the gene matches. Germline values: CDR1 LGHDT, CDR2 YNNKEL (reference sequence). This chain's CDR3 is CASSQHDRATEAFF. CDR3 nucleotide sequence: TGTGCCAGCAGCCAGCATGACAGGGCCACTGAAGCTTTCTTT.

The rearrangement links TRBV7-9 to TRBJ1-2, with 7 positions matching TRBD1. There are 14 residues in the CDR3. Per germline, CDR1 SEHNR and CDR2 FQNEAQ (reference sequence). V lost 5 bases, J lost 5 bases, and 8 bases stayed unmatched. CDR3 sequence reads: CASSTRAGGYGYTF. CDR3 bases: TGTGCCAGCAGCACCCGGGCAGGGGGTTATGGCTACACCTTC.

The chain uses TRBV7-9 and TRBJ2-5; 9 bases align to TRBD1. The CDR3 runs 15 residues. Germline V CDR1 and CDR2: SEHNR, FQNEAQ (reference sequence). After removal of 3 bases from V and 7 bases from J, the junction contained 9 bases not matched to a gene. CDR3 nucleotide sequence: TGTGCCAGCAGCTTTTCCCGGGACAGGGATTGGACCCAGTACTTC. Its translation: CASSFSRDRDWTQYF.

CDR3 DNA: TGTGCCAGCAGCTTAGCGGAGGCAGGTTATAGCAATCAGCCCCAGCATTTT. Translated: CASSLAEAGYSNQPQHF. J is TRBJ1-5 and V is TRBV7-9; D unresolved. The CDR3 totals 17 residues. Trimming removed 0 bases at V and 0 bases at J, with 12 bases between. Germline V gives CDR1 SEHNR, CDR2 FQNEAQ (reference sequence).

The chain is built from TRBV10-1 and TRBJ2-7; D may be TRBD1 (6 bases). The CDR3 loop spans 13 amino acids. Germline lookup yields CDR1 WNHNN and CDR2 SYGVQD (reference sequence). Trimming stripped 3 bases from V and 3 bases from J, with 9 bases between. The CDR3 region is CASSDRDIYEQYF. For the CDR3, the DNA is TGCGCCAGCAGTGACCGGGACATCTACGAGCAGTACTTC.

For the CDR3, the DNA is TGTGCCAGCAGCTTAGCGGGAGCAGGCACAGATACGCAGTATTTT. It codes for CASSLAGAGTDTQYF. V and J are TRBV7-9 and TRBJ2-3, with D tentatively TRBD2 (5 bases). The CDR3 is 15 residues long. Per germline, CDR1 SEHNR and CDR2 FQNEAQ (reference sequence). Trimming took 0 bases from V and 1 from J, leaving 8 bases between them.

This rearrangement joins TRBV28 to TRBJ1-6; 7 bases line up with TRBD1. Unmatched junction bases numbered 6, after V lost 6 bases and J lost 7 bases. There are 14 residues in the CDR3. Germline lookup yields CDR1 MDHEN and CDR2 SYDVKM. The CDR3 sequence is CASSSTGHNSPLHF. CDR3 bases: TGTGCCAGCAGCTCGACAGGGCACAATTCACCCCTCCACTTT.

This clone occurred once. The chain has TRBV16 and TRBJ1-1, with D possibly being TRBD1 (6 bases). In germline, CDR1 is KGHSY, CDR2 FQNENV. The CDR3 is 14 residues long. V lost 4 bases, J lost 7 bases, and 16 bases lay in between. The DNA of the CDR3 is TGTGCCAGCAGCCTAAAGACAGGACTCATTGAAGCTTTCTTT. This encodes CASSLKTGLIEAFF.

V and J are TRBV9 and TRBJ2-2, with 10 bases aligning to TRBD1. The junction had 4 bases not matched to a gene; V was cut back by 3 bases and J by 5 bases. The CDR3 has 15 residues. Germline V gene sequence: CDR1 SGDLS, CDR2 YYNGEE. The CDR3 DNA follows: TGTGCCAGCAGCGAACCGGGACAGGGGACCGGGGAGCTGTTTTTT. It is translated as CASSEPGQGTGELFF.

V gene TRBV15 combines with J gene TRBJ2-1; 7 nucleotides line up with TRBD2. The CDR3 loop spans 14 amino acids. The germline gives CDR1 LNHNV, CDR2 YYDKDF (reference sequence). Trimming at V came to 3 bases and at J to 7 bases, leaving 6 bases not matched to a gene. The CDR3 DNA reads TGTGCCACCAGCAGGGGCGGGACTACGAATGAGCAGTTCTTC. Protein sequence: CATSRGGTTNEQFF.

V and J are TRBV7-9 and TRBJ1-2; TRBD1 is a possible D gene (5 bases). The length of the CDR3 is 13 residues. Trimming took off 3 bases at V and 2 bases at J, with 7 bases between the two ends. Per the germline V gene, CDR1 is SEHNR and CDR2 is FQNEAQ (reference sequence). CDR3 nucleotides: TGTGCCAGCAGCTTCCCAGGGAACTATGGCTACACCTTC. Amino acid sequence: CASSFPGNYGYTF.

This rearrangement joins TRBV6-5 to TRBJ1-1; D is unresolved. V shed 0 bases and J shed 8 bases, with 13 bases lying between them. Germline V gives CDR1 MNHEY, CDR2 SVGAGI. The CDR3 spans 14 residues. The CDR3 region has the DNA TGTGCCAGCAGTTACTCGATCGGCAGGAAAGAAGCTTTCTTT. It encodes CASSYSIGRKEAFF.

The chain recombines TRBV2 with TRBJ2-6; 8 bases match TRBD1. Germline V gene lookup returns CDR1 SNHLY and CDR2 FYNNEI. The CDR3 contains 17 residues. The junction had 9 bases not matched to a gene; V was cut back by 8 bases and J by 0 bases. The CDR3 loop is CASAQTGANSGANVLTF. In DNA, the CDR3 is TGTGCCAGCGCACAGACAGGGGCAAACTCTGGGGCCAACGTCCTGACTTTC. Complete variable domain (other parts from reference TRBV2 and TRBJ2-6): EPEVTQTPSHQVTQMGQEVILRCVPISNHLYFYWYRQILGQKVEFLVSFYNNEISEKSEIFDDQFSVERPDGSNFTLKIRSTKLEDSAMYFCASAQTGANSGANVLTFGAGSRLTVL.

The chain has TRBV2 and TRBJ1-3; TRBD1 agrees at 8 bases. Germline-derived CDR1 and CDR2 are SNHLY and FYNNEI. V shed 6 bases and J 1 base; nucleotides not matched to a gene: 2. The CDR3 length is 14 residues. CDR3 nucleotide sequence: TGTGCCAGCAGGGACAGGGTTTCTGGAAACACCATATATTTT. Translating it yields CASRDRVSGNTIYF.

V is TRBV4-1 and J is TRBJ2-4; weak D call: TRBD2 (7 bases). The V gene's germline CDR1 is MGHRA and CDR2 YSYEKL. This CDR3 region has 13 residues. V lost 5 bases and J 14 bases, leaving 19 bases between the germline ends. DNA of the CDR3: TGCGCCAGCAGCGAGGGGGGGACTGGGCAGGAGTACTTC. It translates to CASSEGGTGQEYF.

J is TRBJ2-5 and V is TRBV6-2 or TRBV6-3; 10 bases match TRBD2. The CDR3 has 15 amino acids. Germline V gene lookup returns CDR1 MNHEY and CDR2 SVGEGT. Germline trimming cut 2 bases from V and 7 bases from J; bases unmatched to any gene: 7. The CDR3 DNA follows: TGTGCCAGCAGTTACGCTAGCACTAGCGGGGCGACCCAGTACTTC. Translating it yields CASSYASTSGATQYF.

This sequence joins TRBV19 and TRBJ1-4, with a tentative D call TRBD1 (6 bases). Trimming stripped 9 bases from V and 4 bases from J, with 12 bases between. The CDR3 is 13 amino acids. Germline assignment: CDR1 LNHDA and CDR2 SQIVND (reference sequence). CDR3 residues: CASRTVDNEKLFF. As DNA, the CDR3 is TGTGCCAGCAGGACAGTCGATAATGAAAAACTGTTTTTT.

This rearrangement joins TRBV12-3 or TRBV12-4 to TRBJ1-5; D possibly corresponds to TRBD1 (5 bases). CDR3 length: 13 residues. The V end lost 6 bases, the J end lost 5 bases, and 11 bases lay between the germline ends. In nucleotides, the CDR3 is TGTGCCAGCAGAACTACGACAGATCAGCCCCAGCATTTT. This translates into CASRTTTDQPQHF.

V usage is TRBV27 and J usage is TRBJ1-1, with a tentative D call TRBD1 (5 bases). CDR3 length equals 13 residues. CDR1 is MNHEY and CDR2 is SMNVEV in the germline V gene (reference sequence). The V and J ends lost 4 bases and 1 base respectively, with 7 bases between them. CDR3 region: CASSSTGNTEAFF. CDR3 nucleotide sequence: TGTGCCAGCAGTTCTACAGGGAACACTGAAGCTTTCTTT.

The rearrangement joins TRBV5-1 to TRBJ2-7; 7 nucleotides agree with TRBD2. Losses at the gene ends were 1 base for V and 2 bases for J; bases not matched to a gene: 6. The germline gives CDR1 SGHRS, CDR2 YFSETQ. The CDR3 contains 15 residues. CDR3 DNA: TGCGCCAGCAGCTTGCGGGGGGTTGGTCCCTACGAGCAGTACTTC. It encodes CASSLRGVGPYEQYF. Together with reference TRBV5-1 and TRBJ2-7, the CDR3 gives the full variable domain: KAGVTQTPRYLIKTRGQQVTLSCSPISGHRSVSWYQQTPGQGLQFLFEYFSETQRNKGNFPGRFSGRQFSNSRSEMNVSTLELGDSALYLCASSLRGVGPYEQYFGPGTRLTVT.

The count of this clone is one. The rearrangement uses TRBV7-2 and TRBJ2-1; 8 bases are shared with TRBD2. Germline V gives CDR1 SGHTA, CDR2 FQGNSA. V shed 2 bases and J 8 bases; nucleotides not matched to a gene: 8. CDR3 length: 15 amino acids. CDR3 coding DNA: TGTGCCAGCAGCTTATTTGGGACTAGTGCCCATGAGCAGTTCTTC. Its protein is CASSLFGTSAHEQFF.